This T cell receptor (beta chain) was identified in a study of cytomegalovirus exposure and HLA in healthy donors. Study findings and constraints: Later findings reportedly placed an Asian-associated ancestry cluster below the approximately 670-donor mean for N-insertions. Prediction of most subjects' HLA-A and HLA-B alleles by TCR beta sequences was reportedly accurate.

In the PCR, 60 Vbeta and 13 Jbeta primers were used. The table came from immunoSEQ multiplex PCR; TCRdb's copy has only in-frame clones and leaves some out. The data hold approximately 110,000 clones, with around two thirds observed a single time. In regard to this clone: Its antigen remains unidentified.

V gave up 1 base and J gave up 5 bases, with 17 bases separating them. The CDR3 runs to 16 residues. Germline CDR1 MGHRA, CDR2 YSYEKL. Material: PBMCs. The rearrangement uses TRBV4-1 and TRBJ1-1, with a tentative D call TRBD1 (5 bases). The sequence was obtained from a man aged 30-40 years in good health and CMV-seropositive. The CDR3 DNA sequence: TGCGCCAGCAGCCAAGGCTACTCGTTTGGGGGGACTGAAGCTTTCTTT. This encodes CASSQGYSFGGTEAFF.